This T cell receptor (beta chain) was documented in a study of blood T cell repertoires in COVID-19. Sequencing used immunoSEQ multiplex PCR; TCRdb keeps in-frame clones, though not all of them. The profile covers about 360,000 clones, with more than 70% appearing a single time and almost 3% taken by the ten largest. The sequence was collected from a man aged 25-45 years with active or convalescent COVID-19. Material: peripheral blood.

The CDR3 nucleotides are TGTGCCAGCAGTCCTGACAGGGATTATGGCTACACCTTC. It is translated as CASSPDRDYGYTF. The chain is built from TRBV6-5 and TRBJ1-2, with TRBD1 identical over 7 bases. Germline CDR1 MNHEY, CDR2 SVGAGI. Trimming cost V 5 bases and J 5 bases; bases outside gene matches: 5. The CDR3 length is 13 residues.